The 8 T cell receptor beta chains reported below all come from one sample, sequenced in a study of identical twins. TCRdb processed the 5' RACE reads anew with MiXCR; each CDR3 protein has one entry. This table holds fewer than 550,000 distinct CDR3 sequences, roughly an eighth found once. These same data were also listed under a study on yellow fever vaccine responses in identical twins.

Input material: CD4+ T cells sorted from blood. Receptors were obtained from a woman aged 18-29 years in good health.

This clonotype was seen more than once but under ten times. This chain uses TRBV12-3 or TRBV12-4 with TRBJ1-6; D unclear. Trimming removed 0 bases from V and 6 bases from J, with 9 bases in between. This CDR3 has 15 residues. CDR3 coding DNA: TGTGCCAGCAGTTTAGCCGGGAAGGGTAATTCACCCCTCCACTTT. This encodes CASSLAGKGNSPLHF.

This clonotype was seen a few times. The gene calls are TRBV5-1 and TRBJ2-5; 13 bases are a match to TRBD2. The CDR3 loop spans 16 amino acids. V lost 4 bases, J lost 3 bases, and 6 bases stayed unmatched. The germline gives CDR1 SGHRS, CDR2 YFSETQ. The CDR3 protein is CASSPGTSGTKETQYF. The CDR3 DNA is TGCGCCAGCAGCCCTGGGACTAGCGGGACTAAAGAGACCCAGTACTTC.

This clonotype has a handful of counts. The rearrangement uses TRBV3-1 and TRBJ2-1; D remains unclear. CDR1 is LGHDT and CDR2 is YNNKEL in the germline V gene (reference sequence). V dropped 5 bases and J dropped 6 bases, with 11 bases sitting between them. This CDR3 contains 13 residues. The DNA for the CDR3 is TGTGCCAGCAGCTACCGTACGTTCAATGAGCAGTTCTTC. This sequence encodes CASSYRTFNEQFF.

This clonotype was observed a few times. Written as DNA, the CDR3 is TGCGCCAGCAGCCCAGGGACAGTCCAGCCCCTCCACTTT. It yields the protein CASSPGTVQPLHF. J is TRBJ1-6 and V is TRBV5-1, with 7 bases that match TRBD1. Germline assignment: CDR1 SGHRS and CDR2 YFSETQ. Losses at the gene ends were 4 bases for V and 13 bases for J; bases not matched to a gene: 8. The length of the CDR3 is 13 residues.

The table lists this clonotype with many counts. The CDR3 reads CASSSTGPPTEQYF. The CDR3 DNA is TGTGCCAGCTCATCCACAGGGCCCCCTACCGAGCAGTACTTC. The chain joins TRBV18 to TRBJ2-7, with TRBD1 as a possible D gene (6 bases). The CDR3 contains 14 residues. The V and J ends lost 5 bases and 6 bases respectively, with 17 bases between them. Germline assignment: CDR1 KGHSH and CDR2 LQKENI.

This clonotype was picked up a small number of times. The chain couples TRBV5-6 to TRBJ2-7; tentative D call: TRBD2 (5 bases). The CDR3 extends over 13 amino acids. Germline V gene lookup returns CDR1 SGHDT and CDR2 YYEEEE. V was clipped by 7 bases and J by 1 base, with 12 bases between them. The CDR3 reads CASARGQSYEQYF. CDR3 sequence (DNA): TGTGCCAGCGCCCGAGGGCAGTCCTACGAGCAGTACTTC.

The table lists this clonotype with a few counts. This rearrangement joins TRBV4-1 to TRBJ2-1; 8 positions agree with TRBD2. Germline-derived CDR1 and CDR2 are MGHRA and YSYEKL. Trimming removed 0 bases from V and 2 bases from J; junction bases left unmatched: 9. The CDR3 has 18 amino acids. CDR3 bases: TGCGCCAGCAGCCAAGATCCCAGCGGGAGAGGTCCCTACAATGAGCAGTTCTTC. The encoded protein is CASSQDPSGRGPYNEQFF.

The rearrangement uses TRBV4-2 and TRBJ2-7, with a possible D match to TRBD2 (6 bases). The CDR3 loop spans 14 amino acids. Germline assignment: CDR1 LGHNA and CDR2 YNFKEQ. V shed 0 bases and J shed 5 bases, with 11 bases lying between them. CDR3 region: CASSQDRRGHEQYF. Written as DNA, the CDR3 is TGTGCCAGCAGCCAAGACAGGCGGGGCCACGAGCAGTACTTC.